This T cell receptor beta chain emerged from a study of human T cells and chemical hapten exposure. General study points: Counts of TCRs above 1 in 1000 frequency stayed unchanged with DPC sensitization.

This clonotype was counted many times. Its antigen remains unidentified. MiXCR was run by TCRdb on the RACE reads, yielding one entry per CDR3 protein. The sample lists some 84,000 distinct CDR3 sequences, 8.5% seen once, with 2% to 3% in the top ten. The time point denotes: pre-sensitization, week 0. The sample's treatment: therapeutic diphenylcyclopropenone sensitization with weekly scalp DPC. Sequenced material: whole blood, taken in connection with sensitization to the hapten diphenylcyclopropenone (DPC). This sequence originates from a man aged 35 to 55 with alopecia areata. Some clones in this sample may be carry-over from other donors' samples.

CDR3: CASDGGNIQYF. The CDR3 nucleotides are TGTGCCAGTGACGGGGGAAACATTCAGTACTTC. The gene calls are TRBV7-9 and TRBJ2-4; weak D call: TRBD2 (6 bases). Germline V CDR1 and CDR2: SEHNR, FQNEAQ (reference sequence). Trimming removed 9 bases from V and 6 bases from J, with 9 bases in between. The CDR3 is made up of 11 amino acids.